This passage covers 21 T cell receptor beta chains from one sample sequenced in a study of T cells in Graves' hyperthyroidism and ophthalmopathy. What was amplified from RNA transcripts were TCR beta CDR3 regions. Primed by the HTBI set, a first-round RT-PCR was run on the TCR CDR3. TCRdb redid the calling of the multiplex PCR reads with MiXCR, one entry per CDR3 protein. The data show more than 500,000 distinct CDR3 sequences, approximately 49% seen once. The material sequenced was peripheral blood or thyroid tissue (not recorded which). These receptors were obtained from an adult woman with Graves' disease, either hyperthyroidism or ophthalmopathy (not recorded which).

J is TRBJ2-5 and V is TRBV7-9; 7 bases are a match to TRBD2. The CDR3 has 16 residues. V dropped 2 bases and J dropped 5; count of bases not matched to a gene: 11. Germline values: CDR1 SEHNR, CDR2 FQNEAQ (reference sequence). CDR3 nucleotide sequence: TGTGCCAGCAGCTTAATCTATACGGGAGGAAGGGAGACCCAGTACTTC. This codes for CASSLIYTGGRETQYF.

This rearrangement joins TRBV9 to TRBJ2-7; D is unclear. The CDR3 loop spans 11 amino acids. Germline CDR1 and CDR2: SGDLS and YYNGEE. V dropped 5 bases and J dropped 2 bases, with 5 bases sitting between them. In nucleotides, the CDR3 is TGTGCCAGCAGGAGAACCTACGAGCAGTACTTC. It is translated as CASRRTYEQYF.

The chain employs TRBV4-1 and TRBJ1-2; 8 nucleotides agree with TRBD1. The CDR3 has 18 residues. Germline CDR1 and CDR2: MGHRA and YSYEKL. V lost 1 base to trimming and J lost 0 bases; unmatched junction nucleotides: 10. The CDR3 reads CASSQGRQGRRANYGYTF. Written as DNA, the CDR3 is TGCGCCAGCAGCCAAGGAAGACAGGGGCGACGAGCTAACTATGGCTACACCTTC.

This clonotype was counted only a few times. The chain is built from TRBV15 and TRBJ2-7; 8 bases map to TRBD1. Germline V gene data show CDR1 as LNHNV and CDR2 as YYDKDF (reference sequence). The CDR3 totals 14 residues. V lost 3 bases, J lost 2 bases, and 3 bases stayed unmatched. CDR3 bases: TGTGCCACCAGCAGGCGGACAGGGACCTACGAGCAGTACTTC. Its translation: CATSRRTGTYEQYF.

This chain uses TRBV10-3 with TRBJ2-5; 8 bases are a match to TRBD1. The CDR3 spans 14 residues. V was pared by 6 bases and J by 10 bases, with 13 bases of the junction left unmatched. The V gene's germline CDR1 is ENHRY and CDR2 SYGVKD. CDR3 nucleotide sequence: TGTGCCATCAGCGGACAGGGCGTCTCCTACGACCAGTACTTC. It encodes CAISGQGVSYDQYF.

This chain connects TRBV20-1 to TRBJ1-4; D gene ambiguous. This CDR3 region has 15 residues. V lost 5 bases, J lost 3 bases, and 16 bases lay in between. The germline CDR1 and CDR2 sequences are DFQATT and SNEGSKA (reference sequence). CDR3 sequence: CSAPPGIPANEKLFF. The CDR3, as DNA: TGCAGTGCTCCACCCGGGATTCCGGCTAATGAAAAACTGTTTTTT.

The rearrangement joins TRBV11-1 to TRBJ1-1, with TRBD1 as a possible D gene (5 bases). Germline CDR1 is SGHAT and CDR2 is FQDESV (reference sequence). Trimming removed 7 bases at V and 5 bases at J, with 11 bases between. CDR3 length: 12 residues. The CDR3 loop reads CASNRQSTEAFF. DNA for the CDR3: TGTGCCAGCAACCGACAGTCAACTGAAGCTTTCTTT.

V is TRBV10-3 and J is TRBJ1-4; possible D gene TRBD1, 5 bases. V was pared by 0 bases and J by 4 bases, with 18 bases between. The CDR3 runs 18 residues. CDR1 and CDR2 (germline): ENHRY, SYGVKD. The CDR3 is CAISESSNSGRINEKLFF. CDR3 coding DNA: TGTGCCATCAGTGAGTCGTCTAATTCGGGACGGATTAATGAAAAACTGTTTTTT.

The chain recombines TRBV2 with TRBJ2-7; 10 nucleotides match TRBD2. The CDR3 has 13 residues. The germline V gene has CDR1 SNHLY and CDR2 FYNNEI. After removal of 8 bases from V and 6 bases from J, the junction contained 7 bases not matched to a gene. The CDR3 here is CASREREGSEQYF. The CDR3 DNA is TGTGCCAGCCGAGAGCGGGAGGGCTCCGAGCAGTACTTC.

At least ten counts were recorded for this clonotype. As DNA, the CDR3 is TGCAGCGTGACGGGACTAGCGGCACAAGAGACCCAGTACTTC. Protein sequence: CSVTGLAAQETQYF. This chain joins TRBV29-1 and TRBJ2-5; 11 nucleotides align to TRBD2. This CDR3 is 14 amino acids long. The junction had 5 bases not matched to a gene; V was cut back by 6 bases and J by 2 bases. Germline V gives CDR1 SQVTM, CDR2 ANQGSEA.

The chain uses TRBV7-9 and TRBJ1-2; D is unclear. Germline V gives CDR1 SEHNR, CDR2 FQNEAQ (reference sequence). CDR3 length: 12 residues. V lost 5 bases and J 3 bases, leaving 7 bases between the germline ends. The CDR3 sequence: CASSRHDYGYTF. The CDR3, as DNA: TGTGCCAGCAGCCGCCACGACTATGGCTACACCTTC.

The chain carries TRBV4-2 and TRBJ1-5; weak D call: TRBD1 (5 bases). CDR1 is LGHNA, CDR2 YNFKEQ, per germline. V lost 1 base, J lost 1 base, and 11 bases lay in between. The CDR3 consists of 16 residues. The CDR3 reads CASSQAGMVSNQPQHF. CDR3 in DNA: TGTGCCAGCAGCCAAGCAGGGATGGTGAGCAATCAGCCCCAGCATTTT.

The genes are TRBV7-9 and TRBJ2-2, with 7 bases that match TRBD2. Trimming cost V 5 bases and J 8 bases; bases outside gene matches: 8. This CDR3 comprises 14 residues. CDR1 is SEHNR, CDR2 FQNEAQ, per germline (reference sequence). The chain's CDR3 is CASSREGLRGELFF. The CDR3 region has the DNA TGTGCCAGCAGCAGGGAGGGCCTGAGGGGGGAGCTGTTTTTT.

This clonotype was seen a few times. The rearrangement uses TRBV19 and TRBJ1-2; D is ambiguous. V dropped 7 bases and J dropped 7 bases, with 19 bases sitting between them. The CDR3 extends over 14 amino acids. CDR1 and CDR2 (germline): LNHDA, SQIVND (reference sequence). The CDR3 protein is CASTQPGRARGYTF. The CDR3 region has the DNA TGTGCCAGTACCCAGCCAGGCAGAGCCCGTGGCTACACCTTC.

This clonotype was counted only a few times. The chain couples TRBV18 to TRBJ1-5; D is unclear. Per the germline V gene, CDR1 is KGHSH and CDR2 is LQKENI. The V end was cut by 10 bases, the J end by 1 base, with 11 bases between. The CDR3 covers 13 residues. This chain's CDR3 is CAICTKSNQPQHF. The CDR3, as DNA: TGTGCCATCTGTACTAAGAGCAATCAGCCCCAGCATTTT. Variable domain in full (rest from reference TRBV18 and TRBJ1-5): NAGVMQNPRHLVRRRGQEARLRCSPMKGHSHVYWYRQLPEEGLKFMVYLQKENIIDESGMPKERFSAEFPKEGPSILRIQQVVRGDSAAYFCAICTKSNQPQHFGDGTRLSIL.

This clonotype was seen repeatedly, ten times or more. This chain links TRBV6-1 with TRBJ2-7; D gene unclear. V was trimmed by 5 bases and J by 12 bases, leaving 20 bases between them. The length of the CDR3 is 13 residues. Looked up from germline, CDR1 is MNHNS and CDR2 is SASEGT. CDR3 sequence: CASSSLGVRVGYF. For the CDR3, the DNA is TGTGCCAGCAGTTCCCTGGGTGTACGTGTTGGGTACTTC.

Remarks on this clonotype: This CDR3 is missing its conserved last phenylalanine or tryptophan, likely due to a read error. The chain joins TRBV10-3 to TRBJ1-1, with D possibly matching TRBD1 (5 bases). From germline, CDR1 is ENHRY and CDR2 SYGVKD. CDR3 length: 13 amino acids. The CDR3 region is CAIGTKKDTEAFL. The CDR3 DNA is TGCGCCATCGGGACGAAAAAAGATACTGAAGCTTTCCTT.

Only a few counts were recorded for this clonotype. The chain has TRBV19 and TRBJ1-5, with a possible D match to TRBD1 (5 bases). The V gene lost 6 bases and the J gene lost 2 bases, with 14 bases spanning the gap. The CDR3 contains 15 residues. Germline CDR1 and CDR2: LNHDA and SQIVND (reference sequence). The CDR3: CASRGWGGGNQPQHF. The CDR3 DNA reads TGTGCCAGTAGGGGTTGGGGGGGTGGCAATCAGCCCCAGCATTTT.

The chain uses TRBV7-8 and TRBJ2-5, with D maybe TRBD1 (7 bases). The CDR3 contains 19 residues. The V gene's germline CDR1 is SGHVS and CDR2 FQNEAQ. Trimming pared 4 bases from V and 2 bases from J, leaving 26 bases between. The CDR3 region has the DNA TGTGCCAGCAGCTCCGGATGGAGGAGGGGGCGCGGTCCACAAGAGACCCAGTACTTC. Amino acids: CASSSGWRRGRGPQETQYF. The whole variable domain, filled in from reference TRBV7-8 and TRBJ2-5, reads GAGVSQSPRYKVAKRGQDVALRCDPISGHVSLFWYQQALGQGPEFLTYFQNEAQLDKSGLPSDRFFAERPEGSVSTLKIQRTQQEDSAVYLCASSSGWRRGRGPQETQYFGPGTRLLVL.

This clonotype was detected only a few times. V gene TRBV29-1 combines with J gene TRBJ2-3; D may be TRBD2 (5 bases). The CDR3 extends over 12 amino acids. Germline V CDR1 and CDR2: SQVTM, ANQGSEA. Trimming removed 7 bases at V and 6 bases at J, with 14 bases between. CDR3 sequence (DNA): TGCAGCGGGGTGGGAGACGGGGATACGCAGTATTTT. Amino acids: CSGVGDGDTQYF.

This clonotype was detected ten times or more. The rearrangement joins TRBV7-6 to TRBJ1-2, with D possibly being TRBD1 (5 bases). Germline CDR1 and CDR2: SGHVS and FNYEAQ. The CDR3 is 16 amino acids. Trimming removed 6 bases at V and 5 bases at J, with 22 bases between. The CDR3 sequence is CASSPNPPGLDYGYTF. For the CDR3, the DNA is TGTGCCAGCAGTCCCAACCCCCCAGGGTTAGATTATGGCTACACCTTC.